These 25 T cell receptor beta chains were sequenced from one sample in a study of cytomegalovirus exposure and HLA in healthy donors. Primers for the PCR totalled 60 Vbeta and 13 Jbeta. The protocol was immunoSEQ multiplex PCR, while the TCRdb copy is restricted to in-frame clones and leaves out a portion. The table includes over 150,000 clones, approximately 90% detected once. Sample: PBMCs. Every receptor here comes from a woman in her 30s in good health and CMV-seronegative.

The rearrangement joins TRBV7-6 to TRBJ2-3; D possibly corresponds to TRBD1 (6 bases). The CDR3 covers 14 residues. Trimming removed 7 bases at V and 4 bases at J, with 15 bases between. The germline V gene encodes CDR1 SGHVS and CDR2 FNYEAQ. CDR3 in DNA: TGTGCCAGCACCCGATTAACAGGGCCAGATACGCAGTATTTT. Its translation is CASTRLTGPDTQYF.

A word on this clone: Because the CDR3 is missing its conserved closing phenylalanine or tryptophan, this is likely a read error. V and J are TRBV12-5 and TRBJ1-1; tentatively, D is TRBD1 (5 bases). Germline CDR1 and CDR2: LGHNT and FRNRAP. The CDR3 loop spans 15 amino acids. The V gene lost 0 bases and the J gene lost 6 bases, with 14 bases spanning the gap. The CDR3 region has the DNA TGTGCTAGTGGTTTGGTAGCAGGGCCTACATCTGAAGCTTTCGTT. Translating it yields CASGLVAGPTSEAFV.

As concerns this clone: At the DNA level, this CDR3 is encoded by other sequences in the same sample as well. V usage is TRBV2 and J usage is TRBJ2-5, with D perhaps matching TRBD1 (6 bases). The CDR3 is made up of 12 amino acids. V was pared by 9 bases and J by 1 base, with 9 bases between. Germline-derived CDR1 and CDR2 are SNHLY and FYNNEI. CDR3 protein: CASSGVQETQYF. CDR3 coding DNA: TGTGCCAGTTCAGGGGTCCAAGAGACCCAGTACTTC.

The chain links TRBV2 to TRBJ2-3; TRBD2 agrees at 12 bases. The CDR3 contains 17 residues. The germline V gene encodes CDR1 SNHLY and CDR2 FYNNEI. V lost 7 bases and J lost 5; bases outside the gene matches: 13. In DNA, the CDR3 is TGTGCCAGCACCAGGACTAGCGGGGCGGTCATCGAAGATACGCAGTATTTT. Protein: CASTRTSGAVIEDTQYF.

The rearrangement links TRBV10-3 to TRBJ2-5; D might be TRBD2 (6 bases). Per germline, CDR1 ENHRY and CDR2 SYGVKD. The CDR3 sequence is 12 residues long. The V end lost 8 bases, the J end lost 5 bases, and 12 bases lay between the germline ends. The DNA for the CDR3 is TGTGCCATCGGGACTCAGCGGGAGACCCAGTACTTC. Its translation is CAIGTQRETQYF.

This clone came up once. The V gene is TRBV5-4, the J gene TRBJ2-4, with a tentative D call TRBD1 (5 bases). CDR1 and CDR2 from the germline V gene are SGHNT and YYREEE (reference sequence). Trimming took off 0 bases at V and 8 bases at J, with 18 bases between the two ends. The CDR3 extends over 16 amino acids. This CDR3 is CASSLDRQTPRDIQYF. The DNA for the CDR3 is TGTGCCAGCAGCTTGGACAGGCAAACCCCCCGGGACATTCAGTACTTC.

The chain links TRBV15 to TRBJ1-5; D is ambiguous. This CDR3 is 15 amino acids long. V lost 5 bases and J lost 3, with 14 bases in between. Per germline, CDR1 LNHNV and CDR2 YYDKDF (reference sequence). The chain's CDR3 is CATSRGTRNNQPQHF. The CDR3 DNA sequence: TGTGCCACCAGCCGAGGCACTAGGAACAATCAGCCCCAGCATTTT.

The chain joins TRBV11-2 to TRBJ1-4; TRBD1 might be the D (6 bases). Germline CDR1 is SGHAT and CDR2 is FQNNGV. This CDR3 contains 15 residues. Trimming took 1 base from V and 3 from J, leaving 9 bases between them. CDR3 sequence (DNA): TGTGCCAGCAGCTTAGTGGCAGGGGCTAATGAAAAACTGTTTTTT. It specifies CASSLVAGANEKLFF.

The V call is TRBV27, the J call TRBJ1-5, with D perhaps matching TRBD1 (5 bases). V was shortened by 2 bases and J by 6 bases, with 8 bases between the two germline ends. Germline V gene lookup returns CDR1 MNHEY and CDR2 SMNVEV (reference sequence). This CDR3 is built from 13 residues. The CDR3 loop reads CASSLAGRQPQHF. CDR3 in DNA: TGTGCCAGCAGTTTAGCAGGGCGTCAGCCCCAGCATTTT.

The CDR3 is CASSLAGWTSGLQETQYF. CDR3 DNA: TGTGCCAGCAGCTTAGCGGGATGGACTAGCGGCCTCCAAGAGACCCAGTACTTC. The chain links TRBV7-8 to TRBJ2-5, with 10 bases that match TRBD2. CDR1 and CDR2 (germline): SGHVS, FQNEAQ. J was trimmed by 1 base and V by 0 bases; bases with no gene match: 8. This CDR3 contains 18 residues.

The chain has TRBV11-2 and TRBJ2-3, with D maybe TRBD1 (7 bases). CDR1 is SGHAT and CDR2 is FQNNGV in the germline V gene. The CDR3 spans 15 residues. Trimming removed 5 bases from V and 2 bases from J, with 14 bases in between. CDR3 DNA sequence: TGTGCCAGCAGCCCAGGGGGGATGGACACAGATACGCAGTATTTT. It translates to CASSPGGMDTDTQYF.

This chain links TRBV4-3 with TRBJ1-1, with D uncertain. The germline V gene encodes CDR1 LGHNA and CDR2 YSLEER. V was pared by 0 bases and J by 0 bases, with 11 bases between. The CDR3 has 16 amino acids. The CDR3 bases are TGCGCCAGCAGCCAAGATTGGCCATTAATGAACACTGAAGCTTTCTTT. It specifies CASSQDWPLMNTEAFF.

The gene calls are TRBV4-1 and TRBJ2-7; D unclear. The germline V gene encodes CDR1 MGHRA and CDR2 YSYEKL. The V end was cut by 4 bases, the J end by 7 bases, with 8 bases between. The CDR3 extends over 11 amino acids. The CDR3 sequence: CASSRSGEQYF. CDR3 sequence (DNA): TGCGCCAGCAGCCGTTCCGGGGAGCAGTACTTC.

V usage is TRBV19 and J usage is TRBJ2-6; no reliable D call. CDR1 LNHDA and CDR2 SQIVND come from the germline V gene (reference sequence). The CDR3 loop spans 15 amino acids. V dropped 6 bases and J dropped 3 bases, with 12 bases sitting between them. DNA of the CDR3: TGTGCCAGTAGCACAACAGTCGTTGGGGCCAACGTCCTGACTTTC. This sequence encodes CASSTTVVGANVLTF.

The chain couples TRBV4-3 to TRBJ1-3, with TRBD1 as a possible D gene (5 bases). The CDR3 length is 15 residues. V lost 5 bases, J lost 0 bases, and 11 bases lay in between. The germline CDR1 and CDR2 sequences are LGHNA and YSLEER. The CDR3 DNA sequence: TGCGCCAGCAGCGATTACAGGTTCTCTGGAAACACCATATATTTT. Amino acids: CASSDYRFSGNTIYF.

V usage is TRBV18 and J usage is TRBJ2-5; TRBD2 agrees at 7 bases. CDR1 and CDR2 (germline): KGHSH, LQKENI. The CDR3 spans 16 residues. V lost 1 base, J lost 5 bases, and 10 bases stayed unmatched. The CDR3 DNA follows: TGTGCCAGCTCACCACAGCCGGGACTAACGTCGGAGACCCAGTACTTC. It specifies CASSPQPGLTSETQYF.

V gene TRBV11-2 combines with J gene TRBJ2-3, with a tentative D call TRBD2 (6 bases). The CDR3 is 16 amino acids. CDR1 and CDR2 (germline): SGHAT, FQNNGV. V was clipped by 1 base and J by 1 base, with 12 bases between them. The CDR3 reads CASSLAAPGGTDTQYF. In DNA, the CDR3 is TGTGCCAGCAGCTTAGCAGCGCCGGGGGGCACAGATACGCAGTATTTT.

This clone appeared once. The chain recombines TRBV5-1 with TRBJ2-5, with D perhaps matching TRBD1 (6 bases). V gave up 4 bases and J gave up 5 bases, with 18 bases separating them. The CDR3 spans 15 residues. Germline V gene lookup returns CDR1 SGHRS and CDR2 YFSETQ. This CDR3 reads CASSTAPTGKETQYF. In nucleotides, the CDR3 is TGCGCCAGCAGCACCGCCCCGACAGGCAAGGAGACCCAGTACTTC.

V and J are TRBV19 and TRBJ2-5; 13 bases align to TRBD2. This CDR3 contains 16 residues. The V gene's germline CDR1 is LNHDA and CDR2 SQIVND (reference sequence). The junction had 8 bases not matched to a gene; V was cut back by 5 bases and J by 5 bases. The DNA for the CDR3 is TGTGCCAGTAGTCCACTAGCGGGAGGGCTCCTCGAGACCCAGTACTTC. Translating gives CASSPLAGGLLETQYF.

The genes are TRBV6-5 and TRBJ1-1, with 11 bases lining up with TRBD1. V dropped 2 bases and J dropped 4; count of bases not matched to a gene: 6. This CDR3 region has 16 residues. Germline assignment: CDR1 MNHEY and CDR2 SVGAGI. The CDR3 coding sequence is TGTGCCAGCAGTTACAGGACAGGGGGCAGGAGCACTGAAGCTTTCTTT. It translates to CASSYRTGGRSTEAFF.

The chain couples TRBV7-9 to TRBJ2-7; 8 positions agree with TRBD1. The CDR3 contains 14 residues. V lost 1 base and J lost 5; bases outside the gene matches: 4. Germline CDR1 SEHNR, CDR2 FQNEAQ (reference sequence). This CDR3 reads CASSLGQGLNEQYF. In DNA, the CDR3 is TGTGCCAGCAGCTTAGGACAGGGGCTCAACGAGCAGTACTTC.

The chain recombines TRBV14 with TRBJ2-6, with a weak D call TRBD2 (5 bases). Per the germline V gene, CDR1 is SGHDN and CDR2 is FVKESK. V was pared by 8 bases and J by 1 base, with 12 bases between. The CDR3 has 15 residues. For the CDR3, the DNA is TGTGCCAGCGGAGAGGGTTTTTCTGGGGCCAACGTCCTGACTTTC. Its protein is CASGEGFSGANVLTF.

The rearrangement uses TRBV27 and TRBJ1-4; no clear D gene. The CDR3 sequence is 15 residues long. The V and J ends lost 5 bases and 0 bases respectively, with 10 bases between them. Per germline, CDR1 MNHEY and CDR2 SMNVEV (reference sequence). This chain's CDR3 is CASSPQFATNEKLFF. The DNA for the CDR3 is TGTGCCAGCAGTCCCCAGTTTGCAACTAATGAAAAACTGTTTTTT.

The rearrangement uses TRBV30 and TRBJ2-5, with 9 bases fitting TRBD1. TRBJ2-7 matches the DNA end more closely, so the J call is doubtful. The length of the CDR3 is 13 residues. The germline gives CDR1 GTSNPN, CDR2 SVGIG (reference sequence). CDR3 sequence: CASDRGGSYEQYF. CDR3 DNA: TGTGCCTCTGACAGGGGGGGCTCCTACGAGCAGTACTTC.

The chain is built from TRBV10-3 and TRBJ1-3; D call uncertain. CDR1 and CDR2 from the germline V gene are ENHRY and SYGVKD. Trimming shortened V by 5 bases and J by 4 bases, and 9 bases separated the two germline ends. The CDR3 is 13 residues long. DNA of the CDR3: TGTGCCATCAGTCTCGGGTTCGGAAACACCATATATTTT. Translated, it gives CAISLGFGNTIYF.